A single sample gave rise to the 13 T cell receptor beta chains below, sequenced in a study of T cell responses to AZD1222 COVID-19 vaccine. Libraries were prepared by immunoSEQ multiplex PCR; TCRdb keeps only in-frame clonotypes and omits some of them. Of under 200,000 clones listed, over 85% are singletons. The source was peripheral blood, collected on day 0 of AZD1222 vaccination. The receptors here all came from an adult in good health.

The chain recombines TRBV5-1 with TRBJ2-7; D is uncertain. Deletions cut 0 bases from V and 5 bases from J, with 6 bases between. Germline V gene data show CDR1 as SGHRS and CDR2 as YFSETQ. The CDR3 sequence is 12 residues long. The CDR3 bases are TGCGCCAGCAGCTTGGCCGGAAACGAGCAGTACTTC. This translates into CASSLAGNEQYF.

This clone was picked up one time. This chain uses TRBV6-6 with TRBJ1-2, with unresolved D. Trimming pared 6 bases from V and 5 bases from J, leaving 7 bases between. CDR3 length: 11 amino acids. The V gene's germline CDR1 is MNHNY and CDR2 SVGAGI (reference sequence). This CDR3 reads CASRTQYGYTF. Written as DNA, the CDR3 is TGTGCCAGCAGAACACAGTATGGCTACACCTTC.

The chain combines TRBV7-2 with TRBJ2-6, with D uncertain. Germline V lookup: CDR1 SGHTA, CDR2 FQGNSA. V was clipped by 5 bases and J by 0 bases, with 8 bases between them. There are 15 residues in the CDR3. CDR3 in DNA: TGTGCCAGCAGCCGGCTAAACTCTGGGGCCAACGTCCTGACTTTC. Protein sequence: CASSRLNSGANVLTF.

The chain uses TRBV28 and TRBJ1-6; D gene ambiguous. The V end was cut by 2 bases, the J end by 8 bases, with 13 bases between. In germline, CDR1 is MDHEN, CDR2 SYDVKM. This CDR3 spans 15 amino acids. The CDR3 region is CASSLPSAADSPLHF. The CDR3 DNA sequence: TGTGCCAGCAGTTTACCGTCGGCCGCCGATTCACCCCTCCACTTT.

The J gene is TRBJ1-5, the V gene TRBV5-5; 9 nucleotides agree with TRBD1. Germline trimming cut 1 base from V and 5 bases from J; bases unmatched to any gene: 4. Germline values: CDR1 SGHKS, CDR2 YYEKEE (reference sequence). The CDR3 extends over 15 amino acids. CDR3 residues: CASSLYWTGDQPQHF. CDR3 nucleotide sequence: TGTGCCAGCAGCTTGTACTGGACAGGGGATCAGCCCCAGCATTTT.

This clone was seen a single time. The V gene is TRBV29-1, the J gene TRBJ2-7; D tentatively reads TRBD1 or TRBD2 (7 bases each). Trimming stripped 5 bases from V and 2 bases from J, with 19 bases between. CDR1 and CDR2 from the germline V gene are SQVTM and ANQGSEA. This CDR3 is 15 amino acids long. Here the CDR3 DNA reads TGCAGCGTTAGAGAAAGCGGGACAGCCCCCTACGAGCAGTACTTC. Amino acid sequence: CSVRESGTAPYEQYF.

The gene calls are TRBV5-1 and TRBJ2-6; D unresolved. Germline V gene lookup returns CDR1 SGHRS and CDR2 YFSETQ. V lost 0 bases and J 2 bases, leaving 9 bases between the germline ends. The length of the CDR3 is 16 residues. CDR3 loop: CASSLGSNTGANVLTF. The CDR3 bases are TGCGCCAGCAGCTTGGGTTCTAACACTGGGGCCAACGTCCTGACTTTC.

The gene calls are TRBV10-3 and TRBJ2-1, with 9 nucleotides matching TRBD2. This CDR3 is built from 15 residues. The V gene's germline CDR1 is ENHRY and CDR2 SYGVKD. Trimming at V came to 2 bases and at J to 6 bases, leaving 5 bases not matched to a gene. The CDR3 is CAISEQREEGNEQFF. CDR3 bases: TGTGCCATCAGTGAGCAGCGGGAGGAGGGCAATGAGCAGTTCTTC.

This chain joins TRBV5-1 and TRBJ2-7; 11 bases fit TRBD1. This CDR3 has 15 amino acids. J lost 2 bases, V lost 4 bases, and 5 bases had no gene match. Germline values: CDR1 SGHRS, CDR2 YFSETQ. CDR3 in amino acids: CASSRDRGIAYEQYF. The DNA for the CDR3 is TGCGCCAGCAGCCGGGACAGGGGGATCGCCTACGAGCAGTACTTC.

This chain links TRBV5-4 with TRBJ2-7; 7 bases fit TRBD1. Germline CDR1 and CDR2: SGHNT and YYREEE (reference sequence). The V segment lost 4 bases and the J segment 3 bases; nucleotides outside the gene matches: 7. The CDR3 is 14 residues long. Written as DNA, the CDR3 is TGTGCCAGCAGCGGGCCGGGACAGAACTACGAGCAGTACTTC. It translates to CASSGPGQNYEQYF.

The CDR3 DNA follows: TGTGCCAGCAGCCTGGGACAGGGAGCGGGGTTTCGAAGCGGGAGTTTTTTTGATGAGCAGTTCTTC. Residues: CASSLGQGAGFRSGSFFDEQFF. The chain uses TRBV21-1 and TRBJ2-1; the DNA was not used to check the table's D call, TRBD1. TRBV21-1 constitutes a pseudogene. CDR3 length equals 22 residues.

This chain joins TRBV6-5 and TRBJ1-1; D ambiguous. CDR3 length: 12 residues. V was trimmed by 11 bases and J by 4 bases, leaving 14 bases between them. The germline V gene has CDR1 MNHEY and CDR2 SVGAGI. The CDR3 bases are TGTGCCGGTGGTGGAGGTTCCACTGAAGCTTTCTTT. It yields the protein CAGGGGSTEAFF.

This CDR3 is CASSPPGVPGETQYF. The DNA for the CDR3 is TGTGCCAGCTCACCACCGGGGGTACCCGGGGAGACCCAGTACTTC. The chain is built from TRBV18 and TRBJ2-5, with D perhaps assigned TRBD1 or TRBD2 (5 bases each). This CDR3 spans 15 amino acids. The V end was cut by 0 bases, the J end by 5 bases, with 13 bases between. CDR1 is KGHSH and CDR2 is LQKENI in the germline V gene.